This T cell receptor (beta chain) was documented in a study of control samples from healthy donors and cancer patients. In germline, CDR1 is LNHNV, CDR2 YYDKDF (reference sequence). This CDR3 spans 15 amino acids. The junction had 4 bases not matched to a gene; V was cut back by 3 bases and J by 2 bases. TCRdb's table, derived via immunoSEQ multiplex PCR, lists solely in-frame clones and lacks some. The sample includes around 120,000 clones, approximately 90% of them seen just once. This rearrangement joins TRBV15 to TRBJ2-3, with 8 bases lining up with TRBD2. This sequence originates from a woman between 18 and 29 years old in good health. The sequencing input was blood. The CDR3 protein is CATSSSGGLTDTQYF. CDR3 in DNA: TGTGCCACCAGCAGCAGCGGGGGCCTCACAGATACGCAGTATTTT.